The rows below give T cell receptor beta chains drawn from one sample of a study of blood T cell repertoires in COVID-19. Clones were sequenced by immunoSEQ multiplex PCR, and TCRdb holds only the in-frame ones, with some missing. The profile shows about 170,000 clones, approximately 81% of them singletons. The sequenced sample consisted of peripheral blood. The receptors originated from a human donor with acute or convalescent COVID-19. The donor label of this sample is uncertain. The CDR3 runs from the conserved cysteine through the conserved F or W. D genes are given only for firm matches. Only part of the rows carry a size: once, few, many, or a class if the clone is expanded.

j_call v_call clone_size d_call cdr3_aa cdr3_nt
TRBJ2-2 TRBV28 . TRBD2 CASSDPQAGGRPAGELFF TGTGCCAGCAGCGACCCTCAAGCGGGGGGGCGACCAGCCGGGGAGCTGTTTTTT
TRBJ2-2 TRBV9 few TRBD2 CASSEQGGGELFF TGTGCCAGCAGCGAGCAGGGAGGGGGGGAGCTGTTTTTT
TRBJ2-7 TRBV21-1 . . CASSNYRTGSSHEQYF TGTGCCAGCAGCAACTACCGAACAGGGTCTAGCCACGAGCAGTACTTC
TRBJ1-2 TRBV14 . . CASSQGDGVYGYTF TGTGCCAGCAGCCAAGGAGACGGGGTCTATGGCTACACCTTC
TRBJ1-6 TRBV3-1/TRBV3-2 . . CASSQGTVALHF TGTGCCAGCAGCCAAGGCACGGTCGCCCTCCACTTT
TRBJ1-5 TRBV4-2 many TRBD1 CASSQSPDRAQPQHF TGTGCCAGCAGCCAATCCCCGGACAGGGCTCAGCCCCAGCATTTT
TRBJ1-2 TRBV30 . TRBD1 CACPSLGTGGHGYTF TGTGCCTGCCCCTCATTAGGGACAGGGGGCCATGGCTACACCTTC
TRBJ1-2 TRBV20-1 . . CSASLGTNYGYTF TGCAGTGCTAGTTTGGGCACTAACTATGGCTACACCTTC
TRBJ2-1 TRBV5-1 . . CASRVQRRDEQFF TGCGCCAGCAGGGTACAAAGGAGGGATGAGCAGTTCTTC
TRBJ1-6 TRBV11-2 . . CASSLVTDPKSPLHF TGTGCCAGCAGCTTAGTGACAGATCCCAAGTCACCCCTCCACTTT
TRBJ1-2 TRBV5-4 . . CASSLPNGGGGNYGYTF TGTGCCAGCAGCTTACCAAACGGGGGCGGGGGTAACTATGGCTACACCTTC
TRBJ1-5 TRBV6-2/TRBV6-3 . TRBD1 CASSFPGQGAAQPQHF TGTGCCAGCAGTTTCCCAGGTCAGGGGGCTGCTCAGCCCCAGCATTTT
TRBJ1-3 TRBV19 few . CASSMEGFHGNTIYF TGTGCCAGTAGTATGGAGGGTTTCCACGGAAACACCATATATTTT
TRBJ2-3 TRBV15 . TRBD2 CATSLTPSGVADTQYF TGTGCCACCAGTCTAACCCCTAGCGGGGTCGCAGATACGCAGTATTTT
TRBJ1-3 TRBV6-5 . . CASSIHRASGNTIYF TGTGCCAGCAGTATACACAGGGCCTCTGGAAACACCATATATTTT
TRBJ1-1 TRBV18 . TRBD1 CASSPGAGTGSTEAFF TGTGCCAGCTCACCAGGGGCCGGGACAGGGAGTACTGAAGCTTTCTTT
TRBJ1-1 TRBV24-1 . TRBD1 CATSDSPHLWTGGMNTEAFF TGTGCCACCAGTGATTCGCCACACCTATGGACAGGGGGGATGAACACTGAAGCTTTCTTT
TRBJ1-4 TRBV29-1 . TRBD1 CSVLQGRKLFF TGCAGCGTTTTACAGGGGAGAAAACTGTTTTTT
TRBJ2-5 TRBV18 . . CAGTGPGQQETQYF TGTGCGGGAACAGGACCAGGGCAACAAGAGACCCAGTACTTC
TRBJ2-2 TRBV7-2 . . CASSRGSGNTGELFF TGTGCCAGCAGTCGGGGATCTGGAAACACCGGGGAGCTGTTTTTT
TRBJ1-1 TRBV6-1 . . CASYEGTLPQGTEAFF TGTGCCAGCTATGAAGGGACATTACCCCAGGGAACTGAAGCTTTCTTT
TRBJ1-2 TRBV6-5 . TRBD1 CASSYGTAGSYGYTF TGTGCCAGCAGTTACGGGACAGCAGGATCCTATGGCTACACCTTC
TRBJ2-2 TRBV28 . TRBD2 CATNPLGRGIDTGELFF TGTGCCACCAACCCCCTGGGGAGGGGTATCGACACCGGGGAGCTGTTTTTT
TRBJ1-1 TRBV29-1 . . CSVRDIGAEAFF TGCAGCGTTCGGGACATAGGCGCTGAAGCTTTCTTT
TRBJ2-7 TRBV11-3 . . CASSFSSSEQYF TGTGCCAGCAGCTTTAGCAGCAGCGAGCAGTACTTC
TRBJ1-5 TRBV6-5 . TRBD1 CASSGTGNQPQHF TGTGCCAGCAGCGGGACAGGGAATCAGCCCCAGCATTTT
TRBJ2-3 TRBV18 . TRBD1 CASSDIDREGTDTQYF TGTGCCAGCTCTGACATAGACAGGGAAGGCACAGATACGCAGTATTTT
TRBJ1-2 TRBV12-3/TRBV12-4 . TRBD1 CASSLGQGIGYTF TGTGCCAGCAGCCTAGGACAGGGGATCGGCTACACCTTC
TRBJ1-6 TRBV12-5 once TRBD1 CASGPSGGGGSPLHF TGTGCTAGTGGTCCCTCGGGAGGGGGCGGATCACCCCTCCACTTT